Sequencing of this T cell receptor (beta chain) was carried out in a study of blood T cell repertoires in COVID-19. CDR3 size: 17 residues. Trimming removed 0 bases from V and 6 bases from J; junction bases left unmatched: 10. Germline V gene sequence: CDR1 SGHDT, CDR2 YYEEEE. Data came from immunoSEQ multiplex PCR; TCRdb stores just in-frame clones and leaves some out. Here the sample spans around 84,000 clones, about 83% being singletons. Sequencing was performed on peripheral blood. This TCR was sampled from a man older than 75 with active or convalescent COVID-19. The J gene is TRBJ2-1, the V gene TRBV5-6; TRBD2 matches at 9 bases. CDR3 sequence reads: CASSLALLAGSPNEQFF. DNA of the CDR3: TGTGCCAGCAGCTTGGCCCTCCTAGCGGGGTCACCCAATGAGCAGTTCTTC.